These 21 T cell receptor beta chains were sequenced from one sample in a study of control samples from healthy donors and cancer patients. Profiled with immunoSEQ multiplex PCR; TCRdb holds only in-frame clones, not every one. The table shows roughly 370,000 clones, with approximately 92% occurring only once. The sample taken for sequencing was PBMCs. All receptors come from a man aged 35 to 55 with head and neck cancer.

This clone has just one count. The chain links TRBV10-3 to TRBJ1-2; a weak D match, TRBD1 (6 bases). The CDR3 contains 13 residues. The germline V gene has CDR1 ENHRY and CDR2 SYGVKD. Trimming cost V 9 bases and J 4 bases, with 15 bases left between them. CDR3 in amino acids: CAINRDGGYGYTF. The CDR3 bases are TGTGCCATAAACAGGGATGGAGGCTATGGCTACACCTTC.

The chain carries TRBV28 and TRBJ2-2; D perhaps matches TRBD1 (5 bases). This CDR3 is 16 amino acids long. Germline CDR1 is MDHEN and CDR2 is SYDVKM. V was pared by 5 bases and J by 3 bases, with 16 bases between. CDR3 coding DNA: TGTGCCAGCAGTGTGGGGCCCGGACCCGACACCGGGGAGCTGTTTTTT. Amino acids: CASSVGPGPDTGELFF.

The CDR3, as DNA: TGTGCCAGCAGTTTATGGGTCAGGGGCCACTATGGCTACACCTTC. Translating gives CASSLWVRGHYGYTF. This chain joins TRBV28 and TRBJ1-2, with a weak D call TRBD1 (6 bases). The CDR3 length is 15 residues. Germline lookup yields CDR1 MDHEN and CDR2 SYDVKM. The V end lost 0 bases, the J end lost 3 bases, and 11 bases lay between the germline ends.

This clone has a single count. This sequence joins TRBV5-3 and TRBJ2-2; TRBD1 matches 8 bases. TRBV5-3 carries the ORF label, with uncertain function. The CDR3 runs to 15 residues. The trim removed 4 bases at V and 4 bases at J, leaving 6 bases unmatched. Here the CDR3 DNA reads TGTGCCAGAAGCCCCTGGCAGGGGGCCACCGGGGAGCTGTTTTTT. This encodes CARSPWQGATGELFF.

The rearrangement joins TRBV11-2 to TRBJ2-7; D is undetermined. The V end was cut by 3 bases, the J end by 5 bases, with 14 bases between. The CDR3 runs to 14 residues. The germline V gene has CDR1 SGHAT and CDR2 FQNNGV. The chain's CDR3 is CASSLSRNIHEQYF. CDR3 coding DNA: TGTGCCAGCAGCTTGAGCCGTAACATCCACGAGCAGTACTTC.

The rearrangement links TRBV5-1 to TRBJ1-2; D possibly corresponds to TRBD1 (6 bases). V was pared by 0 bases and J by 3 bases, with 12 bases between. The CDR3 spans 15 residues. The germline V gene has CDR1 SGHRS and CDR2 YFSETQ. In DNA, the CDR3 is TGCGCCAGCAGCTTGGGTTTGGGGGGCCACTATGGCTACACCTTC. It codes for CASSLGLGGHYGYTF.

The chain has TRBV5-1 and TRBJ2-6; no firm D call. Germline values: CDR1 SGHRS, CDR2 YFSETQ. The CDR3 consists of 17 residues. Trimming cost V 3 bases and J 0 bases, with 13 bases left between them. The CDR3 here is CASSSSTFSSGANVLTF. CDR3 DNA: TGCGCCAGCAGCTCCTCAACCTTCTCCTCTGGGGCCAACGTCCTGACTTTC.

The V and J genes are TRBV27 and TRBJ1-2; no clear D gene. Trimming left V 5 bases short and J 14 bases short, with 18 bases between. The CDR3 consists of 12 residues. Germline CDR1 MNHEY, CDR2 SMNVEV (reference sequence). CDR3 DNA sequence: TGTGCCAGCAGTATGTACGGACGGTTAGAGACCTTC. Its protein product is CASSMYGRLETF.

V usage is TRBV23-1 and J usage is TRBJ1-4; maybe TRBD1 (6 bases). TRBV23-1 is an ORF for which the function is uncertain. The V end was cut by 7 bases, the J end by 8 bases, with 14 bases between. This CDR3 contains 13 residues. The CDR3 sequence: CASTIGGQEKLFF. The CDR3 nucleotides read TGCGCCAGCACCATTGGGGGGCAGGAAAAACTGTTTTTT.

V and J are TRBV2 and TRBJ1-5; 11 nucleotides align to TRBD1. CDR3 size: 16 residues. The germline CDR1 and CDR2 sequences are SNHLY and FYNNEI. V shed 3 bases and J 3 bases; nucleotides not matched to a gene: 4. CDR3 protein: CASSERDRGTNQPQHF. The CDR3 region has the DNA TGTGCCAGCAGTGAGCGGGACAGGGGGACCAATCAGCCCCAGCATTTT.

The rearrangement uses TRBV12-3 or TRBV12-4 and TRBJ2-7; possibly TRBD1 for D (5 bases). CDR3 length: 13 amino acids. Between the trimmed V and J ends, which lost 6 bases and 8 bases, there was a span of 17 bases. CDR3 DNA: TGTGCCAGCAGCCTCGACAGAGAAGTTAAGCAGTACTTC. Encoded protein: CASSLDREVKQYF.

The chain recombines TRBV19 with TRBJ1-5; D not resolved. CDR1 is LNHDA, CDR2 SQIVND, per germline (reference sequence). Trimming took 1 base from V and 1 from J, leaving 8 bases between them. The CDR3 has 15 amino acids. CDR3 nucleotide sequence: TGTGCCAGTAGTATAGGCAGGATCAGCAATCAGCCCCAGCATTTT. Amino acid sequence: CASSIGRISNQPQHF.

The genes are TRBV9 and TRBJ1-2, with D maybe TRBD1 (6 bases). Germline V lookup: CDR1 SGDLS, CDR2 YYNGEE. V was cut by 0 bases and J by 4 bases, with 10 bases left in between. The CDR3 is 14 residues long. For the CDR3, the DNA is TGTGCCAGCAGCGTAGCGCAGGGGTCCTATGGCTACACCTTC. Translated, it gives CASSVAQGSYGYTF.

The chain carries TRBV7-2 and TRBJ2-1, with 7 bases aligning to TRBD2. This CDR3 comprises 14 residues. Germline V lookup: CDR1 SGHTA, CDR2 FQGNSA. J gave up 6 bases and V 1 base, and 3 bases lay outside the gene matches. CDR3 amino acids: CASSLGGGFNEQFF. CDR3 nucleotides: TGTGCCAGCAGCTTAGGGGGGGGATTCAATGAGCAGTTCTTC.

This chain uses TRBV10-3 with TRBJ1-1, with 7 bases fitting TRBD1. This CDR3 has 14 amino acids. CDR1 is ENHRY, CDR2 SYGVKD, per germline. Trimming removed 5 bases from V and 4 bases from J; junction bases left unmatched: 7. The DNA of the CDR3 is TGTGCCATCAGTCCAGGGGGAAGGGTCACTGAAGCTTTCTTT. Its protein is CAISPGGRVTEAFF.

V gene TRBV5-1 combines with J gene TRBJ2-7; 8 bases match TRBD1. The germline V gene has CDR1 SGHRS and CDR2 YFSETQ. The length of the CDR3 is 14 residues. Trimming at V came to 3 bases and at J to 3 bases, leaving 5 bases not matched to a gene. The CDR3 region has the DNA TGCGCCAGCAGCTCGGGGACAGGCCTCTACGAGCAGTACTTC. Its translation: CASSSGTGLYEQYF.

The rearrangement joins TRBV24-1 to TRBJ2-3; 15 bases are a match to TRBD2. The germline gives CDR1 KGHDR, CDR2 SFDVKD. The ends lost 4 bases at V and 6 bases at J; junction bases unmatched: 16. The CDR3 loop spans 20 amino acids. CDR3 amino acids: CATSDLRTSGGDIGVDTQYF. The CDR3 bases are TGTGCCACCAGTGACCTTCGGACTAGCGGGGGGGACATCGGGGTGGATACGCAGTATTTT.

This clone was detected only a few times. The J gene is TRBJ2-7, the V gene TRBV2; D may be TRBD2 (5 bases). The V end was cut by 2 bases, the J end by 2 bases, with 10 bases between. Per the germline V gene, CDR1 is SNHLY and CDR2 is FYNNEI. The CDR3 extends over 14 amino acids. DNA for the CDR3: TGTGCCAGCAGTGAAAGGCACGGGACCTACGAGCAGTACTTC. Amino acids: CASSERHGTYEQYF. The whole variable domain, filled in from reference TRBV2 and TRBJ2-7, reads EPEVTQTPSHQVTQMGQEVILRCVPISNHLYFYWYRQILGQKVEFLVSFYNNEISEKSEIFDDQFSVERPDGSNFTLKIRSTKLEDSAMYFCASSERHGTYEQYFGPGTRLTVT.

This chain links TRBV18 with TRBJ1-5, with 9 nucleotides matching TRBD1. This CDR3 is built from 14 residues. After removal of 3 bases from V and 5 bases from J, the junction contained 2 bases not matched to a gene. Germline CDR1 and CDR2: KGHSH and LQKENI. Here the CDR3 reads CASSPTGGHQPQHF. CDR3 bases: TGTGCCAGCTCACCTACAGGGGGCCATCAGCCCCAGCATTTT.

V gene TRBV9 combines with J gene TRBJ1-3; D unresolved. CDR1 SGDLS and CDR2 YYNGEE come from the germline V gene. The CDR3 extends over 15 amino acids. Between the trimmed V and J ends, which lost 3 bases and 2 bases, there was a span of 12 bases. For the CDR3, the DNA is TGTGCCAGCAGCGCCCGGGGTGATCCTGGAAACACCATATATTTT. This codes for CASSARGDPGNTIYF.

The chain uses TRBV7-2 and TRBJ2-7; 7 bases are a match to TRBD1. Trimming cost V 5 bases and J 2 bases; bases outside gene matches: 6. Germline V lookup: CDR1 SGHTA, CDR2 FQGNSA. The CDR3 is made up of 14 amino acids. CDR3 sequence (DNA): TGTGCCAGCAGCACTCGGACAGGTCCCTACGAGCAGTACTTC. Translating it yields CASSTRTGPYEQYF. The full variable domain, in which reference TRBV7-2 and TRBJ2-7 provide the parts outside the CDR3, is GAGVSQSPSNKVTEKGKDVELRCDPISGHTALYWYRQSLGQGLEFLIYFQGNSAPDKSGLPSDRFSAERTGGSVSTLTIQRTQQEDSAVYLCASSTRTGPYEQYFGPGTRLTVT.